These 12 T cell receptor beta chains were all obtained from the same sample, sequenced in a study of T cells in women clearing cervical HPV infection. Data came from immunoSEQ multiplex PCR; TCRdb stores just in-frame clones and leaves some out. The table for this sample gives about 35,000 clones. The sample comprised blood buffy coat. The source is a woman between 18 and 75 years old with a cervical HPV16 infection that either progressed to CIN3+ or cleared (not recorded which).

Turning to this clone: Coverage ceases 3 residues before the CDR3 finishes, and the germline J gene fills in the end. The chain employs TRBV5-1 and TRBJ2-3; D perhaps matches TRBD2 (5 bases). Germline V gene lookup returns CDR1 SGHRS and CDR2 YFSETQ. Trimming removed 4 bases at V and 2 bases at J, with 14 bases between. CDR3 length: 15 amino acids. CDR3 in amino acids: CASSMTGVNTDTQYF. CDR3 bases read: TGCGCCAGCAGCATGACCGGGGTCAACACAGATACG.

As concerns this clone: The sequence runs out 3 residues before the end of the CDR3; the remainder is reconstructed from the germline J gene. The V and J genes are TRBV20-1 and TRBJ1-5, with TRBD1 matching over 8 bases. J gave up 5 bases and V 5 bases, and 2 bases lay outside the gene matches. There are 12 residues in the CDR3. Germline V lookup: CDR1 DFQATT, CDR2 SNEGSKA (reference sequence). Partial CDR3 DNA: TGCAGTGCTGGACAGGGTTATCAGCCC. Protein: CSAGQGYQP. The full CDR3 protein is CSAGQGYQPQHF.

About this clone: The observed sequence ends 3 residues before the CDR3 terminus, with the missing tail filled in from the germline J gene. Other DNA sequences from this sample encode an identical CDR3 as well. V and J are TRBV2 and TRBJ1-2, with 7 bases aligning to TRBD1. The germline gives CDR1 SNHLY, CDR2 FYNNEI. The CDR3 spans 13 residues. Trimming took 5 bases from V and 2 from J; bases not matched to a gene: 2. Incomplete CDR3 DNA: TGTGCCAGCAGTATACAGGGGAACTATGGC. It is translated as CASSIQGNYG. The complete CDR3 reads CASSIQGNYGYTF.

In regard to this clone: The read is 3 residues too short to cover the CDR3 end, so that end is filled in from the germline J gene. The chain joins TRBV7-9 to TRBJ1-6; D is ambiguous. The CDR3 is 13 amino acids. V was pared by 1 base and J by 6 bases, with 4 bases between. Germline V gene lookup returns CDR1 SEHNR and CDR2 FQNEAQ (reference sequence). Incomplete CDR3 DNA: TGTGCCAGCAGCTTAGAGGGTAATTCACCC. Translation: CASSLEGNSP. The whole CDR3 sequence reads CASSLEGNSPLHF. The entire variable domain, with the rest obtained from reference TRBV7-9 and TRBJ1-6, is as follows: DTGVSQNPRHKITKRGQNVTFRCDPISEHNRLYWYRQTLGQGPEFLTYFQNEAQLEKSRLLSDRFSAERPKGSFSTLEIQRTEQGDSAMYLCASSLEGNSPLHFGNGTRLTVT.

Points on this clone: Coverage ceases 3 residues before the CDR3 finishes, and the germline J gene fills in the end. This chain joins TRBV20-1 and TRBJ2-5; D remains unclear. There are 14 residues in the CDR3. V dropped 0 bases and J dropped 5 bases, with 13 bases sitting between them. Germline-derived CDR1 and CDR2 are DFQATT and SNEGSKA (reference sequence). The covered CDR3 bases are TGCAGTGCTAGAGATGCCCAGTATCAGGAGACC. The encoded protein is CSARDAQYQET. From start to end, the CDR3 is CSARDAQYQETQYF.

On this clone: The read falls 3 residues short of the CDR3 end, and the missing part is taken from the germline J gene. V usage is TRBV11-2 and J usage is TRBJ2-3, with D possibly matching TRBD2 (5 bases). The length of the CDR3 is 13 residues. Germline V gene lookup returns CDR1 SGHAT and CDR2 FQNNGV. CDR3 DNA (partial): TGTGCCAGCAGCTTCACTAGGTCGGAGACG. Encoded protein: CASSFTRSET. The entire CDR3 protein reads CASSFTRSETQYF.

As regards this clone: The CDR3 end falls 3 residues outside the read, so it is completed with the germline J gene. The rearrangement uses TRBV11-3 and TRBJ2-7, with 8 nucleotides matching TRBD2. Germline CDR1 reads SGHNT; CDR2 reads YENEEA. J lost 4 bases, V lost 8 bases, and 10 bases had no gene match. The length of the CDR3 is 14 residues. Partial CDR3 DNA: TGTGCCAGCCAACGGGGGGGGGTTATTTACGAG. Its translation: CASQRGGVIYE. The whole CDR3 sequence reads CASQRGGVIYEQYF.

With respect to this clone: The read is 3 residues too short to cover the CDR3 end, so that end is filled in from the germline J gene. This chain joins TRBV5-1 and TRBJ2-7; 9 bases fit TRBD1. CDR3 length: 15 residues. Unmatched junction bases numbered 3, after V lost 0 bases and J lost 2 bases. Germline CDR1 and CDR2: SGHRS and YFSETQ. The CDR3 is CASSLDGDRAYEQYF. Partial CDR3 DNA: TGCGCCAGCAGCTTGGACGGGGACAGGGCCTACGAG.

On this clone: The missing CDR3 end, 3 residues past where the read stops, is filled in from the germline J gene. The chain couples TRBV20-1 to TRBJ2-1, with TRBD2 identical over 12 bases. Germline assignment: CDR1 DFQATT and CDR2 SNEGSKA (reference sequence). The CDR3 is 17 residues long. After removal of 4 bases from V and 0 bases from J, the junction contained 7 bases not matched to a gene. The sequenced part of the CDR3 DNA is TGCAGTGCTATAGGACTAGCGGGGAAGAGCTCCTACAATGAG. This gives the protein CSAIGLAGKSSYNE. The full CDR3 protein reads CSAIGLAGKSSYNEQFF.

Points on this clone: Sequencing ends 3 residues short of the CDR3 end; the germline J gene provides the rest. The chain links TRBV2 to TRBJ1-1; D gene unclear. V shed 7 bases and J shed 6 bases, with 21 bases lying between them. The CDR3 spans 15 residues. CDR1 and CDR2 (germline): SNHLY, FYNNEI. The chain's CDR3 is CASTKSNPVAAEAFF. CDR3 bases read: TGTGCCAGCACCAAATCCAACCCGGTGGCGGCTGAA. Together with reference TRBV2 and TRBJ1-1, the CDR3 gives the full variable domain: EPEVTQTPSHQVTQMGQEVILRCVPISNHLYFYWYRQILGQKVEFLVSFYNNEISEKSEIFDDQFSVERPDGSNFTLKIRSTKLEDSAMYFCASTKSNPVAAEAFFGQGTRLTVV.

The part of the CDR3 DNA that was read is TGTGCCAGTAGTATAAACTCGGGGGGACAGGGTGAA. This sequence encodes CASSINSGGQGE. The full CDR3 is CASSINSGGQGEAFF. This chain uses TRBV19 with TRBJ1-1, with TRBD1 identical over 9 bases. The CDR3 goes on 3 residues after the read ends, and that part is filled in from the germline J gene. Trimming cost V 2 bases and J 7 bases; bases outside gene matches: 8. Germline assignment: CDR1 LNHDA and CDR2 SQIVND (reference sequence). The CDR3 is made up of 15 amino acids.

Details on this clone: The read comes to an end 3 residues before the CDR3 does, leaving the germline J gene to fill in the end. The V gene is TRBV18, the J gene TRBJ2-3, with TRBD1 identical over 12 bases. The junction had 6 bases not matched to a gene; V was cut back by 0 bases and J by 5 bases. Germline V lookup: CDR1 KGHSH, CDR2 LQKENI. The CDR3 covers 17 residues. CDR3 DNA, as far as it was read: TGTGCCAGCTCACCACCGACGGGACAGGGGGCAGGAGATACG. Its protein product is CASSPPTGQGAGDT. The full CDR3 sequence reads CASSPPTGQGAGDTQYF.